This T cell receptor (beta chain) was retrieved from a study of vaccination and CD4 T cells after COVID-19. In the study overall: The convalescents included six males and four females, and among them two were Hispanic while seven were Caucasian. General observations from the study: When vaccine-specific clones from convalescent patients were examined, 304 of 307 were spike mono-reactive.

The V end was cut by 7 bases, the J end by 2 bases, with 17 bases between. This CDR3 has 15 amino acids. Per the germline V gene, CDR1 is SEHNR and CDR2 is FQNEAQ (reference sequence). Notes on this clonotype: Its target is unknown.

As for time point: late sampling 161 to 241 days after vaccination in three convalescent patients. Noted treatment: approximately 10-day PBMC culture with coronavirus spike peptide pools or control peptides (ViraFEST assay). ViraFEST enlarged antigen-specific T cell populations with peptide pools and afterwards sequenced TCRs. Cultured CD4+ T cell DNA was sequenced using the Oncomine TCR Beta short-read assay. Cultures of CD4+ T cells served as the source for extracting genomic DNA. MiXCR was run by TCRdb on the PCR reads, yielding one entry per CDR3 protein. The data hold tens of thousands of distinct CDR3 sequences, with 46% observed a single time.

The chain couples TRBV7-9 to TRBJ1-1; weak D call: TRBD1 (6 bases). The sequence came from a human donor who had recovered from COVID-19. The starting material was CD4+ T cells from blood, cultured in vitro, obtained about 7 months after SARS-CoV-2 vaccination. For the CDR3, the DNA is TGTGCCAGCACCCGCTCGACAGGAGATAACACTGAAGCTTTCTTT. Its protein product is CASTRSTGDNTEAFF.